This T cell receptor beta chain was identified during a study of T cells in severe cutaneous drug reactions. The donors had carbamazepine-induced Stevens-Johnson syndrome or toxic epidermal necrolysis. The CDR3 runs 14 residues. Per the germline V gene, CDR1 is KGHSH and CDR2 is LQKENI. Libraries were made by iRepertoire multiplex PCR with TCR subtype-specific primers for bulk and single-cell sequencing. From the multiplex PCR reads, TCRdb lists one entry per CDR3 protein and no DNA. Its table records approximately 5,800 distinct CDR3 sequences. This TCR derives from a human donor with a severe cutaneous adverse drug reaction. Sequencing used PBMCs. The rearrangement links TRBV18 to TRBJ1-3. The CDR3 loop is CASSPTDGGNTIYF.